The 23 T cell receptor beta chains below were found in one sample sequenced in a study of blood T cells in healthy people across ages (dated by TCRdb to between 2014 and 2017). Libraries were built with 5' RACE. Sequencing took place on an Illumina HiSeq 2500. The second PCR ran for roughly 6 to 11 cycles and used a J-beta primer mix along with a sample-barcoded 5' primer. Using fastp at Q25 and MiXCR, TCRdb reprocessed the public reads and kept productive beta chains. Rows merge per CDR3 protein into single entries with the most common DNA and genes. The sample includes over a million distinct CDR3 sequences, with roughly 64% observed a single time. The ten largest clones capture roughly 6.3% of the sample. Input material: blood. The receptors here all came from a man younger than 35 in good health.

The chain combines TRBV12-3 or TRBV12-4 with TRBJ2-5, with D possibly being TRBD2 (5 bases). The J call may be wrong; the DNA end is better matched by TRBJ2-7. The CDR3 has 14 residues. DNA of the CDR3: TGTGCCAGCAGTCGGAGCGGCTCGGCTTACGAGCAGTACTTC. Protein: CASSRSGSAYEQYF.

The rearrangement uses TRBV25-1 and TRBJ1-6, with TRBD1 identical over 7 bases. The J segment lost 8 bases and the V segment lost 4 bases, leaving 8 bases of the junction unmatched. The CDR3 runs to 15 residues. Germline CDR1 is MGHDK and CDR2 is SYGVNS. CDR3 nucleotide sequence: TGTGCCAGCAGTGCAATCGGGACAGCTTATTCACCCCTCCACTTT. This encodes CASSAIGTAYSPLHF.

V gene TRBV4-3 combines with J gene TRBJ2-1; possibly TRBD2 for D (8 bases). V was cut by 3 bases and J by 8 bases, with 29 bases left in between. The V gene's germline CDR1 is LGHNA and CDR2 YSLEER. The CDR3 totals 19 residues. CDR3 protein: CASSQDGTAGTRAFDEQFF. CDR3 coding DNA: TGCGCCAGCAGCCAGGACGGGACAGCCGGGACTAGGGCCTTCGATGAGCAGTTCTTC.

The V and J genes are TRBV4-1 and TRBJ2-1; 10 nucleotides agree with TRBD2. The germline gives CDR1 MGHRA, CDR2 YSYEKL. V trimming: 1 base; J trimming: 7 bases; junction bases outside the gene matches: 4. The CDR3 is 15 residues long. The CDR3 loop is CASSQGSGRENEQFF. CDR3 coding DNA: TGCGCCAGCAGCCAAGGAAGCGGGAGGGAGAATGAGCAGTTCTTC.

The CDR3, as DNA: TGCAGCGTCCTGGGACAGGGGGCCTCTAACTATGGCTACACCTTC. This sequence encodes CSVLGQGASNYGYTF. The chain recombines TRBV29-1 with TRBJ1-2; 12 nucleotides align to TRBD1. CDR3 length equals 15 residues. Germline V gene sequence: CDR1 SQVTM, CDR2 ANQGSEA. The trim removed 6 bases at V and 0 bases at J, leaving 5 bases unmatched.

The V call is TRBV7-2, the J call TRBJ2-7, with a weak D call TRBD2 (5 bases). Germline CDR1 reads SGHTA; CDR2 reads FQGNSA. Trimming shortened V by 5 bases and J by 0 bases, and 17 bases separated the two germline ends. This CDR3 has 16 amino acids. Here the CDR3 reads CASSPEGRGISYEQYF. DNA for the CDR3: TGTGCCAGCAGCCCCGAGGGCAGAGGGATCTCCTACGAGCAGTACTTC.

The rearrangement links TRBV29-1 to TRBJ2-2; possibly TRBD2 for D (5 bases). The CDR3 is 12 amino acids. Between the trimmed V and J ends, which lost 5 bases and 5 bases, there was a span of 9 bases. CDR1 is SQVTM and CDR2 is ANQGSEA in the germline V gene. The CDR3 DNA sequence: TGCAGCGTTTTAAGGGAGACCGGGGAGCTGTTTTTT. Translating gives CSVLRETGELFF.

A few counts support this clonotype. The V call is TRBV5-1, the J call TRBJ2-1; D gene uncertain. The CDR3 has 13 residues. V was trimmed by 0 bases and J by 10 bases, leaving 11 bases between them. Germline V gene sequence: CDR1 SGHRS, CDR2 YFSETQ. The CDR3, as DNA: TGCGCCAGCAGCTTGGCCCCCCGGATGGAGCAGTTCTTC. This gives the protein CASSLAPRMEQFF.

This chain joins TRBV18 and TRBJ1-4; 11 bases are shared with TRBD1. Germline V gene lookup returns CDR1 KGHSH and CDR2 LQKENI. CDR3 length equals 15 residues. Trimming at V came to 6 bases and at J to 7 bases, leaving 7 bases not matched to a gene. The CDR3 protein is CASSNGQGASEKLFF. The CDR3 DNA follows: TGTGCCAGCTCGAACGGACAGGGGGCCTCTGAAAAACTGTTTTTT.

The rearrangement links TRBV6-6 to TRBJ2-1; D might be TRBD1 or TRBD2, each matching 7 bases. V was shortened by 3 bases and J by 15 bases, with 15 bases between the two germline ends. Looked up from germline, CDR1 is MNHNY and CDR2 is SVGAGI (reference sequence). There are 12 residues in the CDR3. CDR3 sequence: CASSYPDREGFF. CDR3 coding DNA: TGTGCCAGCAGTTATCCCGACAGGGAGGGGTTCTTC.

The chain joins TRBV20-1 to TRBJ2-7; 7 nucleotides line up with TRBD1. CDR3 length: 15 amino acids. Germline assignment: CDR1 DFQATT and CDR2 SNEGSKA (reference sequence). J lost 2 bases, V lost 3 bases, and 10 bases had no gene match. The CDR3 spells CSASKSGQAAYEQYF. As DNA, the CDR3 is TGCAGTGCTAGCAAATCAGGACAGGCGGCCTACGAGCAGTACTTC.

The chain joins TRBV20-1 to TRBJ1-1; a weak D match, TRBD1 (5 bases). The V end was cut by 0 bases, the J end by 5 bases, with 19 bases between. CDR3 length equals 16 residues. Germline CDR1 is DFQATT and CDR2 is SNEGSKA (reference sequence). The chain's CDR3 is CSARDKWGVPITEAFF. The CDR3 bases are TGCAGTGCTAGAGATAAGTGGGGGGTGCCCATAACTGAAGCTTTCTTT.

This clonotype was seen only a few times. This chain joins TRBV6-2 or TRBV6-3 and TRBJ2-7; the match to TRBD1 covers 7 bases. The CDR3 runs 15 residues. V lost 8 bases, J lost 0 bases, and 10 bases stayed unmatched. The germline gives CDR1 MNHEY, CDR2 SVGEGT. CDR3 residues: CASGDGDSPSYEQYF. The CDR3 DNA reads as TGTGCCAGCGGAGACGGGGACAGTCCCTCCTACGAGCAGTACTTC.

This clonotype was recorded at least ten times. The V and J genes are TRBV6-1 and TRBJ2-4; TRBD1 or TRBD2 may be the D gene (5 bases each). V lost 5 bases and J 10 bases, leaving 21 bases between the germline ends. Germline CDR1 reads MNHNS; CDR2 reads SASEGT. This CDR3 contains 15 residues. CDR3: CASSSLMGRDLIQYF. Written as DNA, the CDR3 is TGTGCCAGCAGTTCCCTGATGGGCCGGGACCTAATTCAGTACTTC.

The J gene is TRBJ2-5, the V gene TRBV12-3 or TRBV12-4; D is possibly TRBD1 (6 bases). The CDR3 covers 16 residues. Trimming took off 5 bases at V and 4 bases at J, with 20 bases between the two ends. CDR3 residues: CASSGGLGLTGETQYF. The CDR3 bases are TGTGCCAGCAGTGGGGGCCTTGGGCTGACGGGAGAGACCCAGTACTTC.

This clonotype was picked up a small number of times. The chain links TRBV7-9 to TRBJ1-3; 8 bases are shared with TRBD1. The CDR3 covers 17 residues. In germline, CDR1 is SEHNR, CDR2 FQNEAQ (reference sequence). With 2 bases clipped from V and 2 bases from J, the junction kept 8 bases outside the gene matches. The CDR3 here is CASSLTTGGTPGNTIYF. For the CDR3, the DNA is TGTGCCAGCAGCTTAACCACAGGGGGAACTCCTGGAAACACCATATATTTT.

The V and J genes are TRBV27 and TRBJ1-1; TRBD1 matches at 7 bases. The trim removed 8 bases at V and 5 bases at J, leaving 11 bases unmatched. Germline lookup yields CDR1 MNHEY and CDR2 SMNVEV (reference sequence). The CDR3 loop spans 14 amino acids. The CDR3 nucleotides are TGTGCCAGCGCGTTGGGAGGGGGCGCGACTGAAGCTTTCTTT. This gives the protein CASALGGGATEAFF.

The CDR3 region has the DNA TGCGCCAGCAGTGAGGGGCCAGGATATTACGAGCAGTACTTC. Protein product: CASSEGPGYYEQYF. The chain combines TRBV10-1 with TRBJ2-5; D call uncertain. The J call may be in error: the DNA end matches TRBJ2-7 better. The CDR3 length is 14 residues. The V gene's germline CDR1 is WNHNN and CDR2 SYGVQD (reference sequence).

In its sample, this clonotype was seen a few times. The chain is built from TRBV6-5 and TRBJ2-7; no definite D call. Trimming took 6 bases from V and 8 from J, leaving 17 bases between them. CDR3 length: 13 residues. In germline, CDR1 is MNHEY, CDR2 SVGAGI. CDR3 sequence: CASSLSPTSQQYF. CDR3 nucleotides: TGTGCCAGCAGCCTCAGCCCGACCTCACAGCAGTACTTC.

The genes are TRBV20-1 and TRBJ2-1; a weak D match, TRBD1 (5 bases). CDR3 length: 18 amino acids. The germline V gene encodes CDR1 DFQATT and CDR2 SNEGSKA (reference sequence). Trimming took off 6 bases at V and 2 bases at J, with 26 bases between the two ends. CDR3 DNA: TGCAGTGCCTCAAACGTAAGGGGTCGCCCTTATCCCTACAATGAGCAGTTCTTC. It yields the protein CSASNVRGRPYPYNEQFF.

There are a few counts of this clonotype. The genes are TRBV5-1 and TRBJ1-1; D gene unclear. The CDR3 sequence is 16 residues long. CDR1 and CDR2 from the germline V gene are SGHRS and YFSETQ. Trimming took 0 bases from V and 0 from J, leaving 12 bases between them. The CDR3 DNA is TGCGCCAGCAGCTTGGCCCTCCAGGAAATGAACACTGAAGCTTTCTTT. It is translated as CASSLALQEMNTEAFF.

V and J are TRBV20-1 and TRBJ2-7; TRBD2 matches 7 bases. In germline, CDR1 is DFQATT, CDR2 SNEGSKA (reference sequence). V lost 2 bases, J lost 4 bases, and 11 bases stayed unmatched. There are 15 residues in the CDR3. The chain's CDR3 is CSARPKPGLSYEQYF. CDR3 DNA sequence: TGCAGTGCTAGACCAAAACCGGGACTATCTTACGAGCAGTACTTC.

V is TRBV5-1 and J is TRBJ1-4, with D perhaps matching TRBD1 (5 bases). Germline V gene lookup returns CDR1 SGHRS and CDR2 YFSETQ. V lost 4 bases, J lost 6 bases, and 16 bases lay in between. CDR3 length: 15 amino acids. CDR3 sequence reads: CASSPRSGVDEKLFF. The CDR3 region has the DNA TGCGCCAGCAGCCCCAGGTCGGGGGTAGATGAAAAACTGTTTTTT.